A selection of T cell receptor beta chains follows, all from one sample in a study of control samples from healthy donors and cancer patients. Clones were read by immunoSEQ multiplex PCR, and TCRdb kept only the in-frame ones, dropping some. The table shows roughly 130,000 clones, with 75% to 95% occurring only once. The material sequenced was blood. Receptor source: a man younger than 35 in good health. Each CDR3 is given without its conserved first and last residue.

CDR3: ASSAPGQYNSPLH
J: TRBJ1-6
V: TRBV19

CDR3: ASSQDGRSQETQY
J: TRBJ2-5
V: TRBV3-1/TRBV3-2

CDR3: AWSLGDSIRETQY
J: TRBJ2-5
V: TRBV30

CDR3: ASSPQGGNGYT
J: TRBJ1-2
V: TRBV7-3

CDR3: AWGGTGVNSPLH
J: TRBJ1-6
V: TRBV30

CDR3: ASSSTGTTNEKLF
J: TRBJ1-4
V: TRBV5-1

CDR3: AWSRTDYNEQF
J: TRBJ2-1
V: TRBV30

CDR3: ASSTRQGGYT
J: TRBJ1-2
V: TRBV19

CDR3: ASSTYTGELF
J: TRBJ2-2
V: TRBV7-3

CDR3: ASSPLRGDTQY
J: TRBJ2-3
V: TRBV12-3/TRBV12-4

CDR3: ATSDLGRTSKGDGDTQY
J: TRBJ2-3
V: TRBV24-1

CDR3: ASSQGTGGKEQY
J: TRBJ2-7
V: TRBV4-2

CDR3: ASSYQNTEAF
J: TRBJ1-1
V: TRBV5-4

CDR3: AWSVRSDTQY
J: TRBJ2-3
V: TRBV30

CDR3: ASRDSGAEKLF
J: TRBJ1-4
V: TRBV27

CDR3: ATSRGSSYEQY
J: TRBJ2-7
V: TRBV15

CDR3: ATSRALGTEAF
J: TRBJ1-1
V: TRBV15

CDR3: ASSLLPSLAAYSYNEQF
J: TRBJ2-1
V: TRBV27

CDR3: ASSLAGEVYNEQF
J: TRBJ2-1
V: TRBV7-2

CDR3: ASRTTSGDPNEQF
J: TRBJ2-1
V: TRBV6-4

CDR3: ASSLVPSGGTTYNEQF
J: TRBJ2-1
V: TRBV5-1

CDR3: ASRQGINQPQH
J: TRBJ1-5
V: TRBV6-5

CDR3: ASRRQGRGQETQY
J: TRBJ2-5
V: TRBV6-5